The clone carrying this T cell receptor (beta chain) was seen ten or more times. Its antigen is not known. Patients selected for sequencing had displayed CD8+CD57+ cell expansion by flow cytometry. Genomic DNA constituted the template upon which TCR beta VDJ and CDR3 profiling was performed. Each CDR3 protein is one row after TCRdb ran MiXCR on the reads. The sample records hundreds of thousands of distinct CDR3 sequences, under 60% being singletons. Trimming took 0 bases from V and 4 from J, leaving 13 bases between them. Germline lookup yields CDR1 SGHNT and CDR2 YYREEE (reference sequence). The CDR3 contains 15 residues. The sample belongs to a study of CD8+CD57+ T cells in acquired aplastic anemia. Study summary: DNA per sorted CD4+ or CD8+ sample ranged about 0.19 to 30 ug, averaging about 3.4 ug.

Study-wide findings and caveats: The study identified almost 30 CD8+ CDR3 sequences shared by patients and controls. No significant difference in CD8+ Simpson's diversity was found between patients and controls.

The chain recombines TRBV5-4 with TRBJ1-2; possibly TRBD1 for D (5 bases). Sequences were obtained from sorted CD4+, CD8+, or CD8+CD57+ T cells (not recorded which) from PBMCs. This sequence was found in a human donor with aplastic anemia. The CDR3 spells CASSLAVGAFYGYTF. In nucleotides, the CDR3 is TGTGCCAGCAGCTTGGCTGTCGGGGCGTTCTATGGCTACACCTTC. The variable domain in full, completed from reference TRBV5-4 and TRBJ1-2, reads ETGVTQSPTHLIKTRGQQVTLRCSSQSGHNTVSWYQQALGQGPQFIFQYYREEENGRGNFPPRFSGLQFPNYSSELNVNALELDDSALYLCASSLAVGAFYGYTFGSGTRLTVV.